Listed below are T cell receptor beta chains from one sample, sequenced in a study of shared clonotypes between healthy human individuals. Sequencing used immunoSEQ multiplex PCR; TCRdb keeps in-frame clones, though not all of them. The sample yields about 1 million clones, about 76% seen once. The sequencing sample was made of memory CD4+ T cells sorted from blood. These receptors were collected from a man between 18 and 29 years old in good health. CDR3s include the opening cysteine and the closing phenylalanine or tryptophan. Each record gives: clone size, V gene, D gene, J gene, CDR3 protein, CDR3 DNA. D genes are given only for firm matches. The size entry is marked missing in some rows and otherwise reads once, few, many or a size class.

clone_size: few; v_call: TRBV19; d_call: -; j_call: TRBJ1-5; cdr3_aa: CASSPGQSGNQPQHF; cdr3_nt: TGTGCCAGTAGCCCCGGACAGTCTGGCAATCAGCCCCAGCATTTT
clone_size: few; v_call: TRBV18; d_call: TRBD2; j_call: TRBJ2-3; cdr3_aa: CASSVSSGYTDTQYF; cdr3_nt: TGTGCCAGCTCAGTATCTAGCGGATACACAGATACGCAGTATTTT
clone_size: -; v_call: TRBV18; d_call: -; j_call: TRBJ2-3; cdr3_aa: CASSPIGFTDTQYF; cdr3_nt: TGTGCCAGCTCACCAATCGGCTTCACCGATACGCAGTATTTT
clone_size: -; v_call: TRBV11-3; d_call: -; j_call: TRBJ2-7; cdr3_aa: CASSLAGPLGDEQYF; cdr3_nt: TGTGCCAGCAGCTTAGCTGGACCCCTCGGGGACGAGCAGTACTTC
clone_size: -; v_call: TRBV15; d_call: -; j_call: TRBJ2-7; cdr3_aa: CATSRGGSSSYEQYF; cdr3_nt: TGTGCCACCAGCAGGGGCGGCTCCAGCTCCTACGAGCAGTACTTC
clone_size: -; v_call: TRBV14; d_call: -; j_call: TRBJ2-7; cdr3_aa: CASSQDRSEQYF; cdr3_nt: TGTGCCAGCAGCCAAGATCGGTCCGAGCAGTACTTC
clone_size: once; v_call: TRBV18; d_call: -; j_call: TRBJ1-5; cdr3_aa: CASSPGGLQPQHF; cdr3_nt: TGTGCCAGCTCACCGGGAGGGCTCCAGCCCCAGCATTTT
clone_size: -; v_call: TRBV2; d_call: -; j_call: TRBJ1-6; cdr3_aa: CASSGTYNQDSPLHF; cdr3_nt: TGTGCCAGCAGTGGGACATATAACCAGGATTCACCCCTCCACTTT
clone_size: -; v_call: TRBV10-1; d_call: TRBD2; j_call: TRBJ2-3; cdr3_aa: CASIGLAGALTDTQYF; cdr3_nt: TGCGCCAGCATCGGACTAGCGGGGGCCCTCACAGATACGCAGTATTTT
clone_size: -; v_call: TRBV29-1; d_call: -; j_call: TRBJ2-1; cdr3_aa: CSVDNRESHHNEQFF; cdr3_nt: TGCAGCGTTGATAACAGGGAATCTCACCACAATGAGCAGTTCTTC
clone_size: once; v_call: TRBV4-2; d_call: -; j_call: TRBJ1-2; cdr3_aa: CASSTGGGDYGYTF; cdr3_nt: TGTGCCAGCAGCACCGGCGGGGGGGACTATGGCTACACCTTC
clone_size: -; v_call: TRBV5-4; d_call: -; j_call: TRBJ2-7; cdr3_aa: CASSLVGGTYEQYF; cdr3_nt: TGTGCCAGCAGCTTGGTCGGCGGGACCTACGAGCAGTACTTC
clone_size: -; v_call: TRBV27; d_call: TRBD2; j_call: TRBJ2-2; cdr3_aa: CASRGANTGELFF; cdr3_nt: TGTGCCAGCCGGGGGGCGAACACCGGGGAGCTGTTTTTT
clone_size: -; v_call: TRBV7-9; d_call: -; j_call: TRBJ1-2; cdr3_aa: CASSLGEGKNEANYGYTF; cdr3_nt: TGTGCCAGCAGCTTAGGGGAGGGAAAGAACGAAGCTAACTATGGCTACACCTTC
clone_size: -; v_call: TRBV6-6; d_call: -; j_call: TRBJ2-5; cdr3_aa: CASTKLGGQETQYF; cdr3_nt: TGTGCCAGCACCAAACTGGGCGGCCAAGAGACCCAGTACTTC
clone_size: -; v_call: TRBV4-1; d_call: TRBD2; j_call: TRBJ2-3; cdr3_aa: CASSQGASQGGISTDTQYF; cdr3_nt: TGCGCCAGCAGCCAAGGGGCTAGTCAGGGAGGGATAAGCACAGATACGCAGTATTTT
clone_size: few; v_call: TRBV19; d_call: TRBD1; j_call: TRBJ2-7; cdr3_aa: CASSMTTGTASYEQYF; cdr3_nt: TGTGCCAGTAGTATGACGACCGGGACAGCTTCCTACGAGCAGTACTTC
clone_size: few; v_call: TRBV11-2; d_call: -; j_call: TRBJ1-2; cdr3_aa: CASSLGGGYTF; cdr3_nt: TGTGCCAGCAGCTTAGGGGGAGGCTACACCTTC
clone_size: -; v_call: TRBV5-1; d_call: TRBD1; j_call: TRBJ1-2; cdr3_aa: CASSFGTGGYTF; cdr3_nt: TGCGCCAGCAGCTTCGGGACAGGGGGTTACACCTTC
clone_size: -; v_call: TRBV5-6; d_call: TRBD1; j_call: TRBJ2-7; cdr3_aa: CASSLGRGYSYEQYF; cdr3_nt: TGTGCCAGCAGCTTGGGCAGGGGGTACTCCTACGAGCAGTACTTC
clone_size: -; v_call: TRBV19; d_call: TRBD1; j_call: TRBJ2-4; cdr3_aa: CASSGQLTGQNIQYF; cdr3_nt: TGTGCCAGTAGTGGACAATTGACAGGGCAAAACATTCAGTACTTC
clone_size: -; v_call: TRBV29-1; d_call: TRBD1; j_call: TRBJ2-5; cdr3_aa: CSSRTGAETQYF; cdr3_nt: TGCAGCTCGCGGACAGGGGCGGAGACCCAGTACTTC
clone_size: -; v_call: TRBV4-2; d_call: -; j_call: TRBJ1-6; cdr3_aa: CASSQWAGGGSSPLHF; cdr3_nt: TGTGCCAGCAGCCAATGGGCCGGTGGGGGTAGTTCACCCCTCCACTTT
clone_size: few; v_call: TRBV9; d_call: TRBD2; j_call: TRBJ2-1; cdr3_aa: CASSVASGGFNEQFF; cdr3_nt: TGTGCCAGCAGCGTAGCTAGCGGGGGATTCAATGAGCAGTTCTTC
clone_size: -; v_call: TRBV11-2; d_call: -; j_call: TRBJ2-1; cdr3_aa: CASSPRTSQWENEQFF; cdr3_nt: TGTGCCAGCAGCCCCCGAACTAGCCAGTGGGAAAATGAGCAGTTCTTC
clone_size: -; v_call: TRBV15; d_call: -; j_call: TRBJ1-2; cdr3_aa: CATSRALRRDGYTF; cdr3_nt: TGTGCCACCAGCAGAGCCTTACGCAGGGATGGCTACACCTTC
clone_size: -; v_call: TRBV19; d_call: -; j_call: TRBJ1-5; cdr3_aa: CASSIGKGNQPQHF; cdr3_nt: TGTGCCAGTAGTATAGGGAAAGGCAATCAGCCCCAGCATTTT
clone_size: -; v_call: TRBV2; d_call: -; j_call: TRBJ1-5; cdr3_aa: CASSEARGQPQHF; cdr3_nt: TGTGCCAGCAGTGAAGCAAGAGGTCAGCCCCAGCATTTT
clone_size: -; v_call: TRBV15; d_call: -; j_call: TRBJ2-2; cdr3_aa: CATSRQGRNTGELFF; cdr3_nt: TGTGCCACCAGCAGGCAGGGGCGGAACACCGGGGAGCTGTTTTTT
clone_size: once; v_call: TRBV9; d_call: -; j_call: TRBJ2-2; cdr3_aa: CASSVDFGLNTGELFF; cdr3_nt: TGTGCCAGCAGCGTAGATTTTGGACTAAACACCGGGGAGCTGTTTTTT
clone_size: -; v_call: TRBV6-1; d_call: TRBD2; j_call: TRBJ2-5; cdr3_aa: CASSGPTSGGVGETQYF; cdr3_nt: TGTGCCAGCAGTGGCCCGACTAGCGGGGGGGTAGGAGAGACCCAGTACTTC
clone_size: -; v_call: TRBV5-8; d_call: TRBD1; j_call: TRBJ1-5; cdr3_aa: CASSWDRGIVYQPQHF; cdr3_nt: TGTGCCAGCAGCTGGGACAGGGGGATAGTATATCAGCCCCAGCATTTT
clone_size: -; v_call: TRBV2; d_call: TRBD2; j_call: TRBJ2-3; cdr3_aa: CASTRGSLDTQYF; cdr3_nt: TGTGCCAGCACCCGCGGGAGTTTAGATACGCAGTATTTT
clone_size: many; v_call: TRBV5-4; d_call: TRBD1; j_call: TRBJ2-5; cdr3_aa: CASSLGQGGSGRGETQYF; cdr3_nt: TGTGCCAGCAGCTTAGGGCAAGGGGGCTCCGGCCGCGGAGAGACCCAGTACTTC
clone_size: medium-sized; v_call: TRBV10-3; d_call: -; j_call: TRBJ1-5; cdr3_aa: CAISDGYQPQHF; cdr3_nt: TGTGCCATCAGTGACGGGTATCAGCCCCAGCATTTT
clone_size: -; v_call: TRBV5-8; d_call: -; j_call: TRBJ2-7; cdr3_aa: CATPTGGRYEQYF; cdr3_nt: TGTGCCACTCCGACAGGCGGGCGGTACGAGCAGTACTTC
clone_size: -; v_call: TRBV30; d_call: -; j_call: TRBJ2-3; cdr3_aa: CACEQRRTDTQYF; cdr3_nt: TGTGCCTGCGAACAGCGGCGCACAGATACGCAGTATTTT
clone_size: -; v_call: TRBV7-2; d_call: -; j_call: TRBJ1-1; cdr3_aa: CASSLKVTKGREAFF; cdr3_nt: TGTGCCAGCAGCTTAAAGGTAACGAAGGGGCGGGAAGCTTTCTTT
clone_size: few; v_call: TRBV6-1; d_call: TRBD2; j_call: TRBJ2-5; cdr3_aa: CASSEQRGTQETQYF; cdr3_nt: TGTGCCAGCAGTGAGCAGCGGGGGACCCAAGAGACCCAGTACTTC
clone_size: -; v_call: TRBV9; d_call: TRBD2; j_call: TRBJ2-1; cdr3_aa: CASSRTSGSYNEQFF; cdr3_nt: TGTGCCAGCAGCCGTACTAGCGGGAGTTACAATGAGCAGTTCTTC
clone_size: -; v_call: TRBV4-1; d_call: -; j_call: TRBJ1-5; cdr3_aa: CASSQSRHSEDSNQPQHF; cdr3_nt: TGCGCCAGCAGCCAATCCCGGCACAGCGAAGATAGCAATCAGCCCCAGCATTTT
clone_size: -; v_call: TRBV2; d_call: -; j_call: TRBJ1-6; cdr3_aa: CASSESTGTGTPLHF; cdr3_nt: TGTGCCAGCAGTGAATCTACAGGGACGGGAACACCCCTCCACTTT
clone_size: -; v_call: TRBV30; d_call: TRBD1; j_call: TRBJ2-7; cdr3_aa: CAWSVQGKGTEQYF; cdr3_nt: TGTGCCTGGAGTGTACAGGGGAAGGGGACCGAGCAGTACTTC
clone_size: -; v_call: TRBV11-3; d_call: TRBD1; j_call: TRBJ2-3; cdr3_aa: CASSSDRASTDTQYF; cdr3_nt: TGTGCCAGCAGCTCAGACAGGGCAAGCACAGATACGCAGTATTTT
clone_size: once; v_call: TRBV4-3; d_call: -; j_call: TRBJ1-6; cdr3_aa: CASSQDYGLSYNSPLHF; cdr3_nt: TGCGCCAGCAGCCAAGATTATGGCCTCTCCTATAATTCACCCCTCCACTTT